Listed below are T cell receptor beta chains from one sample, sequenced in a study of shared T cell receptors in the human thymus. Produced via immunoSEQ multiplex PCR; TCRdb's table is partial and in-frame only. Of about 660,000 clones in the sample, approximately 87% are singletons; the top ten hold about 0.0094%. This same sample was also taken into another study, of human thymus T cells.

Material for sequencing was thymocytes. Source of these receptors: a boy in the first two years of life with a congenital heart defect. CDR3s include the opening cysteine and the closing phenylalanine or tryptophan. A D gene is named only where the DNA matches it firmly. The size field is filled for only some rows; it gives once, few, many or a size class.

j_gene: TRBJ2-1
v_gene: TRBV23-1
abundance: -
d_gene: TRBD1
CDR3aa: CASSQSMTRTGREQFF
CDR3nt: TGCGCCAGCAGTCAATCAATGACGAGGACAGGAAGAGAGCAGTTCTTC

j_gene: TRBJ1-1
v_gene: TRBV27
abundance: -
d_gene: TRBD1
CDR3aa: CASSSIRGRGNTEAFF
CDR3nt: TGTGCCAGCAGTTCGATCAGGGGGCGAGGGAACACTGAAGCTTTCTTT

j_gene: TRBJ2-3
v_gene: TRBV6-5
abundance: once
d_gene: -
CDR3aa: CASSYSAEHLDTQYF
CDR3nt: TGTGCCAGCAGTTATTCAGCGGAACACCTAGATACGCAGTATTTT

j_gene: TRBJ2-7
v_gene: TRBV20-1
abundance: -
d_gene: TRBD1
CDR3aa: CSGQGSGEQYF
CDR3nt: TGCAGTGGACAGGGTTCGGGGGAGCAGTACTTC

j_gene: TRBJ2-1
v_gene: TRBV5-4
abundance: -
d_gene: -
CDR3aa: CASSLTSYQGSYNEQFF
CDR3nt: TGTGCCAGCAGCTTGACGTCCTATCAGGGCTCCTACAATGAGCAGTTCTTC

j_gene: TRBJ2-7
v_gene: TRBV11-2
abundance: -
d_gene: TRBD1
CDR3aa: CARSATGQVYEQYF
CDR3nt: TGTGCCCGCAGCGCAACGGGACAGGTTTACGAGCAGTACTTC

j_gene: TRBJ1-1
v_gene: TRBV6-5
abundance: -
d_gene: -
CDR3aa: CASSYRRPTEAFF
CDR3nt: TGTGCCAGCAGTTACCGCAGGCCCACTGAAGCTTTCTTT

j_gene: TRBJ2-7
v_gene: TRBV5-1
abundance: -
d_gene: -
CDR3aa: CASSLSHGSYEQYF
CDR3nt: TGCGCCAGCAGCTTGTCCCACGGTTCCTACGAGCAGTACTTC

j_gene: TRBJ2-5
v_gene: TRBV4-3
abundance: -
d_gene: -
CDR3aa: CASSQIGVPKETQYF
CDR3nt: TGCGCCAGCAGCCAAATAGGAGTACCCAAAGAGACCCAGTACTTC

j_gene: TRBJ2-7
v_gene: TRBV28
abundance: -
d_gene: TRBD1
CDR3aa: CASSLQGQMSSYEQYF
CDR3nt: TGTGCCAGCAGTTTACAGGGACAGATGAGCTCCTACGAGCAGTACTTC

j_gene: TRBJ2-7
v_gene: TRBV27
abundance: -
d_gene: TRBD2
CDR3aa: CASSPLAEAYEQYF
CDR3nt: TGTGCCAGCAGTCCCCTAGCGGAAGCCTACGAGCAGTACTTC

j_gene: TRBJ1-2
v_gene: TRBV14
abundance: once
d_gene: -
CDR3aa: CASSPPPPPGSNYGYTF
CDR3nt: TGTGCCAGCAGCCCCCCTCCGCCCCCTGGCAGTAACTATGGCTACACCTTC